The entry that follows covers one T cell receptor (beta chain) sequence. Its antigen target is currently unknown. One base away there is no much larger clone; base qualities are not given. Library generation was performed with the immunoSEQ multiplex PCR assay. The immuneACCESS repertoire file appears here via TCRdb, limited to in-frame rearrangements. These files lack a portion of the clones; in checked studies, under half of the deficit traces to unresolved V genes, and the cause of the others is not known. Within this sample are approximately 74,000 clones, with roughly nine tenths of them counted one time only. The top ten hold 3% to 3.5% of the sample. The data belong to a study of T cell changes during pregnancy in multiple sclerosis (dated by TCRdb to between 2018 and 2021). Regarding the complete study: The study looked at changes in the T cell repertoire across pregnancy in women with multiple sclerosis.

Trimmed from V: 6 bases; trimmed from J: 9 bases; junction bases lacking a gene match: 13. The CDR3 runs 15 amino acids, cysteine and phenylalanine included. The kept DNA is CDR3 alone, 45 bases in frame from the first base. Based on the germline V gene (reference sequence), the CDR1 and CDR2 sequences are MNHEY and SMNVEV. Source: peripheral blood, taken before pregnancy. The rearranged segments are TRBV27 and TRBJ2-1, with 8 central nucleotides matching TRBD2. The clonotype comes from a female donor with multiple sclerosis, enrolled in a pregnancy study. The CDR3 reads as follows: CASSPGLAQGGEQFF. The DNA sequence is given as TGTGCCAGCAGCCCTGGACTAGCCCAAGGAGGTGAGCAGTTCTTC.